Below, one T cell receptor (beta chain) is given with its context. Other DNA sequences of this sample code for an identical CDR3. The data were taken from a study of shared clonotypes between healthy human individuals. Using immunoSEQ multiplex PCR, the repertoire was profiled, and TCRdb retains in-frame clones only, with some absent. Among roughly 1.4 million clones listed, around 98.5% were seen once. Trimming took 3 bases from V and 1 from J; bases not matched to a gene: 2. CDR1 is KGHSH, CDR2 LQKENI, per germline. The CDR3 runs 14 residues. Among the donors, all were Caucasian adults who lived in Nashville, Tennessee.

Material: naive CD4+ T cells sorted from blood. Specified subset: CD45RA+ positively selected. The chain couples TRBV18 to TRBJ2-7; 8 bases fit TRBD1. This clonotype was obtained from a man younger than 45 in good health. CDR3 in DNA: TGTGCCAGCTCACCGGACAGGGCTTCCTACGAGCAGTACTTC. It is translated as CASSPDRASYEQYF.